The sequence of this T cell receptor (beta chain) was determined in a study of T-cell reconstitution after alpha-beta-depleted transplantation in children. Findings of the study overall: Several hundred expanded graft clones reportedly supplied alpha-beta T cells about two months after transplant.

Molecular barcoding with unique molecular identifiers was used for the TCRbeta library. TCRdb fed the PCR reads into MiXCR, producing one record per CDR3 protein. The table shows some 830,000 distinct CDR3 sequences, with less than 20% occurring only once. This clonotype has a single count. Antigen: not known. This CDR3 has 13 amino acids. V was trimmed by 2 bases and J by 3 bases, leaving 8 bases between them. The germline V gene encodes CDR1 SGHKS and CDR2 YYEKEE (reference sequence). The sequence was obtained from a male patient aged 5 to 17 who had a stem cell transplant for acute lymphoblastic leukemia, so the T cells may come from the graft donor. This sample comprised PBMCs, mostly from graft donor cells, obtained 360 days after TCRalphabeta/CD19-depleted stem cell transplant. The rearrangement uses TRBV5-5 and TRBJ2-5, with D possibly matching TRBD1 (5 bases). CDR3 in DNA: TGTGCCAGCAGCTTCGCCAGGGAAGAGACCCAGTACTTC. Amino acid sequence: CASSFAREETQYF.